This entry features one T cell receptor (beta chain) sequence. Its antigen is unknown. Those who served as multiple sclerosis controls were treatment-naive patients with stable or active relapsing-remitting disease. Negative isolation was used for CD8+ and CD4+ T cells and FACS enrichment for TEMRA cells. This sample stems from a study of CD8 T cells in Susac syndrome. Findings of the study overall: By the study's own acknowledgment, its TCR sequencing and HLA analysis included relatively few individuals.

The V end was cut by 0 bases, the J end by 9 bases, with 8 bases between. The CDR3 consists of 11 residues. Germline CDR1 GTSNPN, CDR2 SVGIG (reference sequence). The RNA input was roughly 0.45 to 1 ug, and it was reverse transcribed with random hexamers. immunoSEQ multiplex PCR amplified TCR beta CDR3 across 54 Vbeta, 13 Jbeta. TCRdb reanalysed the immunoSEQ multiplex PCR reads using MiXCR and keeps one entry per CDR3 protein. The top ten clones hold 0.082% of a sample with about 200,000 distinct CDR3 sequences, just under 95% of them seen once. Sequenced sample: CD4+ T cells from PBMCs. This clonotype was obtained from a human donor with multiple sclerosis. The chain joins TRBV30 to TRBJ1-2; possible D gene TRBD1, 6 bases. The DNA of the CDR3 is TGTGCCTGGAGTGTGGGGGCTAGCTACACCTTC. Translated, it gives CAWSVGASYTF.